Listed here are 11 T cell receptor beta chains from one sample, sequenced in a study of blood T cells in healthy people across ages. The second PCR ran 7 to 11 cycles with a sample-barcoded 5' primer and J-beta primers. Via MiXCR, TCRdb re-called the 5' RACE reads, giving one row per CDR3 protein. The table shows around 1.5 million distinct CDR3 sequences, with around 55% occurring only once. The material sequenced was blood. The receptor source for this set is a young man in good health.

V is TRBV27 and J is TRBJ2-3; D is ambiguous. The CDR3 is 14 residues long. V lost 5 bases, J lost 2 bases, and 11 bases lay in between. Germline V gene sequence: CDR1 MNHEY, CDR2 SMNVEV (reference sequence). CDR3 sequence: CASSVYSNTDTQYF. In nucleotides, the CDR3 is TGTGCCAGCAGTGTATATAGCAACACAGATACGCAGTATTTT.

This clonotype was seen repeatedly, ten times or more. The chain joins TRBV27 to TRBJ2-7; unclear D gene. The CDR3 runs to 15 residues. V was shortened by 9 bases and J by 0 bases, with 18 bases between the two germline ends. Germline V gene sequence: CDR1 MNHEY, CDR2 SMNVEV (reference sequence). CDR3 in DNA: TGTGCCAGAAACAAGTGGACCGATCGCTCCTACGAGCAGTACTTC. The encoded protein is CARNKWTDRSYEQYF.

This clonotype appeared once. The chain employs TRBV4-1 and TRBJ2-7; 8 bases match TRBD1. After removal of 4 bases from V and 2 bases from J, the junction contained 10 bases not matched to a gene. CDR3 length equals 16 residues. Germline V CDR1 and CDR2: MGHRA, YSYEKL. DNA of the CDR3: TGCGCCAGCAGCCCAGAGACCGGGACAGGAGCCTACGAGCAGTACTTC. It specifies CASSPETGTGAYEQYF.

This clonotype was counted a single time. The chain uses TRBV28 and TRBJ2-7, with TRBD2 as a possible D gene (6 bases). Germline CDR1 reads MDHEN; CDR2 reads SYDVKM. Trimming cost V 6 bases and J 2 bases, with 11 bases left between them. The CDR3 runs 13 residues. This chain's CDR3 is CASSAGITYEQYF. DNA for the CDR3: TGTGCCAGCAGCGCGGGGATAACCTACGAGCAGTACTTC.

The chain uses TRBV6-1 and TRBJ2-1, with D unclear. The CDR3 runs to 13 residues. Trimming pared 8 bases from V and 3 bases from J, leaving 11 bases between. Germline V lookup: CDR1 MNHNS, CDR2 SASEGT. CDR3 DNA: TGTGCCAGCCATTCCTCTCTCTACAATGAGCAGTTCTTC. Amino acids: CASHSSLYNEQFF.

CDR3 region: CASSYSEGSDEQYF. CDR3 DNA sequence: TGTGCCAGCAGTTACTCGGAAGGGTCGGACGAGCAGTACTTC. V gene TRBV6-2 or TRBV6-3 combines with J gene TRBJ2-7; no clear D. Germline values: CDR1 MNHEY, CDR2 SVGEGT. The CDR3 length is 14 residues. Between the trimmed V and J ends, which lost 0 bases and 5 bases, there was a span of 11 bases.

The genes are TRBV25-1 and TRBJ2-7, with TRBD1 identical over 11 bases. V dropped 5 bases and J dropped 1; count of bases not matched to a gene: 7. The V gene's germline CDR1 is MGHDK and CDR2 SYGVNS. This CDR3 comprises 16 residues. The CDR3 loop reads CASSPRTGGHSYEQYF. CDR3 sequence (DNA): TGTGCCAGCAGTCCGCGGACAGGGGGCCATTCCTACGAGCAGTACTTC.

As to this clonotype: Sequence at one end of the junction differs from germline and may be a read error. This sequence joins TRBV28 and TRBJ2-4; the D is unclear. The CDR3 runs to 8 residues. Germline V gene sequence: CDR1 MDHEN, CDR2 SYDVKM. The DNA for the CDR3 is TGTGCCAACAGTTTCCCGTACTTC. This sequence encodes CANSFPYF.

The genes are TRBV29-1 and TRBJ1-1, with D maybe TRBD1 (6 bases). Germline CDR1 is SQVTM and CDR2 is ANQGSEA. The CDR3 runs 14 residues. Between the trimmed V and J ends, which lost 7 bases and 5 bases, there was a span of 20 bases. The CDR3 sequence: CSGGGGAGGTEAFF. The CDR3 nucleotides are TGCAGCGGAGGAGGGGGGGCAGGTGGGACTGAAGCTTTCTTT. The complete variable domain, with remaining parts taken from reference TRBV29-1 and TRBJ1-1, reads SAVISQKPSRDICQRGTSLTIQCQVDSQVTMMFWYRQQPGQSLTLIATANQGSEATYESGFVIDKFPISRPNLTFSTLTVSNMSPEDSSIYLCSGGGGAGGTEAFFGQGTRLTVV.

The chain uses TRBV20-1 and TRBJ2-7, with unresolved D. In germline, CDR1 is DFQATT, CDR2 SNEGSKA (reference sequence). The CDR3 is made up of 11 amino acids. V was cut by 0 bases and J by 6 bases, with 6 bases left in between. The CDR3 nucleotides are TGCAGTGCTAGAGAGGGAATCGAGCAGTACTTC. It is translated as CSAREGIEQYF.

This chain connects TRBV6-2 or TRBV6-3 to TRBJ2-5; unclear D gene. The V and J ends lost 2 bases and 5 bases respectively, with 9 bases between them. The CDR3 has 13 residues. Germline CDR1 MNHEY, CDR2 SVGEGT. For the CDR3, the DNA is TGTGCCAGCAGTTACCCGCCCTTGGAGACCCAGTACTTC. This translates into CASSYPPLETQYF.